These 10 T cell receptor beta chains were all obtained from the same sample, sequenced in a study of blood T cell repertoires in COVID-19. Only in-frame clones appear in the TCRdb table, and some are missing; sequencing was by immunoSEQ multiplex PCR. The sample yields under 300,000 clones, about nine tenths seen once. Source material: peripheral blood. The receptors were sampled from a woman in her thirties or forties with acute or convalescent COVID-19.

This chain uses TRBV6-5 with TRBJ1-1, with D possibly TRBD1 on 5 matching bases. The CDR3 runs to 13 residues. V gave up 8 bases and J gave up 4 bases, with 14 bases separating them. The V gene's germline CDR1 is MNHEY and CDR2 SVGAGI. CDR3 DNA: TGTGCCAGCGGGACTCTTATACCCACTGAAGCTTTCTTT. This translates into CASGTLIPTEAFF.

This chain connects TRBV7-9 to TRBJ1-2, with a tentative D call TRBD1 (5 bases). CDR1 SEHNR and CDR2 FQNEAQ come from the germline V gene (reference sequence). CDR3 length: 15 amino acids. Between the trimmed V and J ends, which lost 1 base and 7 bases, there was a span of 16 bases. The CDR3: CASSLDTGRGGGYTF. Here the CDR3 DNA reads TGTGCCAGCAGCTTAGATACCGGGAGGGGAGGTGGCTACACCTTC. Filled out from reference TRBV7-9 and TRBJ1-2, the complete variable domain reads DTGVSQNPRHKITKRGQNVTFRCDPISEHNRLYWYRQTLGQGPEFLTYFQNEAQLEKSRLLSDRFSAERPKGSFSTLEIQRTEQGDSAMYLCASSLDTGRGGGYTFGSGTRLTVV.

The chain is built from TRBV18 and TRBJ1-1; D is possibly TRBD1 (5 bases). The ends were cut back, 3 bases at V and 0 bases at J, with 8 bases in the middle. Germline loops: CDR1 KGHSH, CDR2 LQKENI. The CDR3 has 14 residues. The CDR3 DNA follows: TGTGCCAGCTCACCTAGACAGATGAACACTGAAGCTTTCTTT. Translating gives CASSPRQMNTEAFF. The full variable domain, in which reference TRBV18 and TRBJ1-1 provide the parts outside the CDR3, is NAGVMQNPRHLVRRRGQEARLRCSPMKGHSHVYWYRQLPEEGLKFMVYLQKENIIDESGMPKERFSAEFPKEGPSILRIQQVVRGDSAAYFCASSPRQMNTEAFFGQGTRLTVV.

The rearrangement uses TRBV5-1 and TRBJ1-2; a possible D gene is TRBD1 (5 bases). This CDR3 contains 15 residues. V lost 0 bases and J lost 1, with 10 bases in between. CDR1 SGHRS and CDR2 YFSETQ come from the germline V gene. CDR3 DNA sequence: TGCGCCAGCAGCTTGGGGGGCAGAGTTAACTATGGCTACACCTTC. Translated: CASSLGGRVNYGYTF. Based on the CDR3 plus reference TRBV5-1 and TRBJ1-2, the full variable domain is KAGVTQTPRYLIKTRGQQVTLSCSPISGHRSVSWYQQTPGQGLQFLFEYFSETQRNKGNFPGRFSGRQFSNSRSEMNVSTLELGDSALYLCASSLGGRVNYGYTFGSGTRLTVV.

The chain joins TRBV18 to TRBJ2-7, with D perhaps TRBD2 (6 bases). The CDR3 is made up of 12 amino acids. Trimming shortened V by 2 bases and J by 7 bases, and 9 bases separated the two germline ends. In germline, CDR1 is KGHSH, CDR2 LQKENI. The CDR3 is CASSPDGGEQYV. Written as DNA, the CDR3 is TGTGCCAGCTCACCAGATGGGGGGGAGCAGTACGTC.

The gene calls are TRBV7-8 and TRBJ1-4; 8 bases align to TRBD1. The CDR3 is 16 amino acids. Per germline, CDR1 SGHVS and CDR2 FQNEAQ. V shed 4 bases, J shed 9 bases, and the junction held 13 bases outside the gene matches. The CDR3 nucleotides read TGTGCCAGCAGCTACCCTAGGACAGGGCCCTTAAAAAAACTGTTTTTT. This translates into CASSYPRTGPLKKLFF. Looking up the rest from reference TRBV7-8 and TRBJ1-4 gives the full variable domain: GAGVSQSPRYKVAKRGQDVALRCDPISGHVSLFWYQQALGQGPEFLTYFQNEAQLDKSGLPSDRFFAERPEGSVSTLKIQRTQQEDSAVYLCASSYPRTGPLKKLFFGSGTQLSVL.

V is TRBV19 and J is TRBJ1-5; 7 bases align to TRBD1. The CDR3 has 14 residues. J was trimmed by 5 bases and V by 6 bases; bases with no gene match: 7. Germline CDR1 LNHDA, CDR2 SQIVND (reference sequence). The CDR3 coding sequence is TGTGCCAGTAGACCCGGGACAGTCTATCAGCCCCAGCATTTT. This encodes CASRPGTVYQPQHF.

V gene TRBV29-1 combines with J gene TRBJ1-2; the match to TRBD1 covers 8 bases. V lost 6 bases to trimming and J lost 4 bases; unmatched junction nucleotides: 10. Germline values: CDR1 SQVTM, CDR2 ANQGSEA. CDR3 length: 14 residues. The chain's CDR3 is CSVVDRGDSYGYTF. As DNA, the CDR3 is TGCAGCGTAGTAGACAGGGGAGACTCCTATGGCTACACCTTC.

The J gene is TRBJ2-5, the V gene TRBV5-1; a possible D gene is TRBD2 (6 bases). The CDR3 consists of 15 residues. Germline CDR1 and CDR2: SGHRS and YFSETQ. V was pared by 0 bases and J by 4 bases, with 13 bases between. CDR3 region: CASSLGTVGLETQYF. Here the CDR3 DNA reads TGCGCCAGCAGCTTGGGAACGGTGGGACTAGAGACCCAGTACTTC.

CDR3 coding DNA: TGCGCCAGCAGCCGGCCCGGGGTAGTCGAGCAGTACGTC. This codes for CASSRPGVVEQYV. The V gene is TRBV5-1, the J gene TRBJ2-7, with a weak D call TRBD2 (5 bases). Germline V lookup: CDR1 SGHRS, CDR2 YFSETQ. The CDR3 sequence is 13 residues long. The V end was cut by 4 bases, the J end by 6 bases, with 14 bases between.